The 19 T cell receptor beta chains reported below all come from one sample, sequenced in a study of read filtering for tumor transcriptome and immune sequencing. The library was built from approximately 400 ng RNA with molecular barcoded adaptors for alpha/delta and beta/gamma chains. TCRdb analysed the reads with MiXCR anew, one entry per CDR3 protein. The profile covers approximately 65,000 distinct CDR3 sequences, with over 11% appearing a single time and over 40% taken by the ten largest. Material for sequencing was a population of CD138-negative cells sorted from bone marrow. These receptor sequences come from a donor at least 40 years old with multiple myeloma.

This clonotype showed up many times. V gene TRBV10-3 combines with J gene TRBJ2-1; perhaps TRBD1 as D (7 bases). Germline V gene sequence: CDR1 ENHRY, CDR2 SYGVKD. The CDR3 is made up of 10 amino acids. The V and J ends lost 10 bases and 13 bases respectively, with 14 bases between them. CDR3 nucleotides: TGTGCCAGCGGGACAGTCTTTCAGTTCTTC. This gives the protein CASGTVFQFF.

This clonotype was recorded a few times. A much larger clone is a single base away; this may be a read error. This rearrangement joins TRBV2 to TRBJ1-1; 7 bases fit TRBD1. CDR1 is SNHLY, CDR2 FYNNEI, per germline. This CDR3 has 14 residues. Trimming took 6 bases from V and 3 from J; bases not matched to a gene: 7. CDR3 sequence reads: CASSQGQGDTEAFF. DNA of the CDR3: TGTGCCAGCAGCCAAGGGCAGGGGGACACTGAAGCTTTCTTT.

Of note for this clonotype: One base away lies a much larger clone, so this may be a sequencing read error. The V call is TRBV12-3 or TRBV12-4, the J call TRBJ2-4, with D perhaps TRBD2 (5 bases). The length of the CDR3 is 15 residues. CDR3 DNA sequence: TGTGCCAGCAGTTTTAAGCACCTAGCCAAAAACATTCGGTACTTC. Translated, it gives CASSFKHLAKNIRYF.

This clonotype was seen ten or more times. The chain combines TRBV29-1 with TRBJ2-1; 7 bases align to TRBD2. Germline CDR1 SQVTM, CDR2 ANQGSEA. The CDR3 is 13 amino acids. Trimming at V came to 7 bases and at J to 1 base, leaving 4 bases not matched to a gene. CDR3 region: CSGGGGSYNEQFF. CDR3 in DNA: TGCAGCGGTGGCGGGGGATCCTACAATGAGCAGTTCTTC.

This clonotype was counted many times. The CDR3 reads CASSYVRGLYNEQFF. CDR3 DNA sequence: TGTGCCAGCAGTTACGTCCGGGGCCTCTACAATGAGCAGTTCTTC. The chain couples TRBV6-6 to TRBJ2-1; D tentatively fits TRBD1 or TRBD2 (5 bases each). V lost 2 bases, J lost 3 bases, and 11 bases lay in between. The length of the CDR3 is 15 residues. Germline V gene sequence: CDR1 MNHNY, CDR2 SVGAGI (reference sequence).

This clonotype was detected many times. The chain links TRBV27 to TRBJ2-7, with D unresolved. Germline assignment: CDR1 MNHEY and CDR2 SMNVEV (reference sequence). CDR3 length equals 17 residues. Between the trimmed V and J ends, which lost 4 bases and 4 bases, there was a span of 23 bases. This CDR3 reads CASSWASSEVVLYEQYF. The CDR3 DNA follows: TGTGCCAGCAGTTGGGCCTCCAGCGAAGTTGTCTTATACGAGCAGTACTTC.

This chain joins TRBV29-1 and TRBJ1-3; D is perhaps TRBD1 (6 bases). Trimming removed 7 bases from V and 2 bases from J, with 12 bases in between. Germline CDR1 is SQVTM and CDR2 is ANQGSEA. The CDR3 is 13 residues long. The DNA for the CDR3 is TGCAGCGCCGGGCGGGGGCCTGGAAACACCATATATTTT. Protein: CSAGRGPGNTIYF.

A note on this clonotype: Compared with germline, one end of the junction differs, possibly owing to a read error. This chain joins TRBV7-3 and TRBJ2-5; 8 bases line up with TRBD2. CDR3 length equals 17 residues. CDR1 SGHTA and CDR2 FQGTGA come from the germline V gene. The CDR3 coding sequence is TGTGCCGGCAGCTCGGGGTGGCGCCGGGAGGGCCCCGAGGCCCAGTACTTC. Its protein is CAGSSGWRREGPEAQYF.

Worth noting for this clonotype: A much bigger clone sits one base away, suggesting this may be a read error. The chain is built from TRBV6-2 or TRBV6-3 and TRBJ2-1; D ambiguous. The CDR3 covers 17 residues. Germline values: CDR1 MNHEY, CDR2 SVGEGT. The chain's CDR3 is CASCYTDGLRSYNEQFF. CDR3 nucleotides: TGTGCCAGCTGTTACACCGATGGGCTCAGGTCCTACAATGAGCAGTTCTTC.

A remark on this clonotype: This may stem from a read error, because a much larger clone lies one nucleotide away. The chain combines TRBV29-1 with TRBJ1-1; D call uncertain. The CDR3 contains 12 residues. CDR1 and CDR2 from the germline V gene are SQVTM and ANQGSEA. CDR3: CSVVVGDTEAYF. CDR3 coding DNA: TGCAGCGTTGTCGTCGGTGACACTGAAGCTTACTTT.

This clonotype was found many times. The gene calls are TRBV29-1 and TRBJ2-1, with 8 bases identical to TRBD1. The CDR3 covers 13 residues. Germline assignment: CDR1 SQVTM and CDR2 ANQGSEA. Trimming took 7 bases from V and 6 from J; bases not matched to a gene: 8. CDR3 amino acids: CSAWDRIFNEQFF. As DNA, the CDR3 is TGCAGCGCCTGGGACAGGATATTCAATGAGCAGTTCTTC.

This clonotype was observed many times. V is TRBV29-1 and J is TRBJ2-1; D is ambiguous. This CDR3 has 14 amino acids. The ends were cut back, 4 bases at V and 0 bases at J, with 10 bases in the middle. Germline V gene sequence: CDR1 SQVTM, CDR2 ANQGSEA. In DNA, the CDR3 is TGCAGCGTTGTTAGGGTTAGCTCCTACAATGAGCAGTTCTTC. As protein: CSVVRVSSYNEQFF.

This chain links TRBV7-3 with TRBJ2-1, with D perhaps TRBD2 (6 bases). Germline-derived CDR1 and CDR2 are SGHTA and FQGTGA. CDR3 size: 16 residues. V lost 2 bases, J lost 1 base, and 12 bases lay in between. The chain's CDR3 is CASSLSSGTSYNEQFF. For the CDR3, the DNA is TGTGCCAGCAGCTTATCCTCCGGGACTTCCTACAATGAGCAGTTCTTC. Variable domain in full (rest from reference TRBV7-3 and TRBJ2-1): GAGVSQTPSNKVTEKGKYVELRCDPISGHTALYWYRQSLGQGPEFLIYFQGTGAADDSGLPNDRFFAVRPEGSVSTLKIQRTERGDSAVYLCASSLSSGTSYNEQFFGPGTRLTVL.

This clonotype has at least ten counts. V and J are TRBV9 and TRBJ2-5; TRBD1 matches at 7 bases. The V gene end was trimmed by 1 base and the J gene end by 2 bases; junction bases not matched to a gene: 8. Germline V gene data show CDR1 as SGDLS and CDR2 as YYNGEE. This CDR3 comprises 16 residues. The CDR3 region is CASSVRTGRGQETQYF. In DNA form, the CDR3 reads TGTGCCAGCAGCGTACGGACAGGTCGAGGGCAAGAGACCCAGTACTTC.

This clonotype was found a few times. This may stem from a read error, because a much larger clone lies one nucleotide away. V and J are TRBV20-1 and TRBJ2-3; 7 bases line up with TRBD1. Germline CDR1 and CDR2: DFQATT and SNEGSKA (reference sequence). The CDR3 totals 14 residues. The CDR3 nucleotides are TGCAGGGCTAGAGGGGACAGACCCACAGATACGCAGTATTTT. This codes for CRARGDRPTDTQYF.

The V and J genes are TRBV7-3 and TRBJ2-1; TRBD2 is a possible D gene (5 bases). This CDR3 spans 14 amino acids. Germline CDR1 and CDR2: SGHTA and FQGTGA. V gave up 3 bases and J gave up 4 bases, with 10 bases separating them. The CDR3 loop is CASSLAGIYNEQFF. CDR3 bases: TGTGCCAGCAGCTTGGCCGGGATTTACAATGAGCAGTTCTTC.

This clonotype appeared many times. The chain combines TRBV6-2 or TRBV6-3 with TRBJ2-1; D unresolved. Trimming took off 5 bases at V and 6 bases at J, with 8 bases between the two ends. Germline CDR1 MNHEY, CDR2 SVGEGT. The CDR3 extends over 12 amino acids. This CDR3 reads CASSAARNEQFF. In DNA form, the CDR3 reads TGTGCCAGCAGTGCCGCTCGCAATGAGCAGTTCTTC.

Only a few counts were recorded for this clonotype. A clone one base away is much larger, so this may be a read error. The V call is TRBV27, the J call TRBJ2-1; TRBD2 agrees at 9 bases. Germline loops: CDR1 MNHEY, CDR2 SMNVEV (reference sequence). This CDR3 has 16 amino acids. The CDR3 loop reads CASCLLRLAEYNEQFF. As DNA, the CDR3 is TGTGCCAGCTGTTTATTAAGACTAGCGGAGTACAATGAGCAGTTCTTC.

This clonotype came up a few times. DNA of the CDR3: TGTGCCAGCGTCTGGTCTGGGGCCAACGTCCTGACTTTC. Protein: CASVWSGANVLTF. The gene calls are TRBV12-3 or TRBV12-4 and TRBJ2-6; D gene unclear. The CDR3 consists of 13 residues. Deletions cut 8 bases from V and 1 base from J, with 6 bases between.